This TCR beta chain was found in a study of cytomegalovirus exposure and HLA in healthy donors (TCRdb year 2017). Context from the whole study: An earlier analysis of about 560 of the donors reported 276 Gb of sequence data and 90 million to 120 million unique TCR beta sequences obtained from roughly 170 million T cells. Roughly 300 gigabases of sequencing data and roughly 90 million unique TCR sequences were included in an early release covering about 700 HLA-typed donors. Among the roughly 400 genotyped donors, around 81% belonged to the genetic ancestry cluster associated with self-reported Caucasian donors. The study aimed to test whether cataloging public T cell receptors could reveal signatures of past pathogen exposure. Using immunosequencing, the study profiled T cell repertoires from 640 or so subjects and related those repertoires to cytomegalovirus serostatus. Along with the approximately 620-subject first cohort, a separate validation cohort of roughly 110 different subjects was used. High-throughput TCR immunosequencing, statistical association of individual TCRs with disease status, and machine learning were combined to predict cytomegalovirus infection status. A later analysis re-examined previously published TCR beta repertoires from 610 or so donors and added high-resolution HLA genotyping to investigate patterns of TCR occurrence. The later analysis used no new phenotypic data to find candidate immune exposures, relying instead on TCR beta sequences and their occurrence across donors. An earlier analysis of around 540 of the donors applied high-throughput TCR beta sequencing to assess whether each TCR beta V gene segment acted as functional or pseudogenic. Donor age, sex, ethnicity and CMV serostatus were compiled alongside the repertoire data. A later genetic analysis used genome-wide SNP genotypes for about 65% of the roughly 700 donors, treating that subset as a discovery cohort. Every discovery cohort repertoire had been produced on one sequencing platform. HLA typing covered class I and class II loci at four-digit resolution. The number of donors typed differed by locus, with roughly 620-630 for A, B, C, DRB1 and DQB1, around 500 for DQA1, over 600 for DPA1, and under 490 for DPB1. Because of strong linkage in the cohort, a few DR-DQ haplotypes were treated as single units for association and clustering. Across 398 genotyped donors of the cohort, an average of about 240,000 unique TCR beta nucleotide sequences per donor were sequenced, and around 20% of those sequences were non-productive.

Here is what the overall study found, with its caveats: Cytomegalovirus status was reported to be diagnosed by the classifier with high specificity and sensitivity in both the original and validation cohorts. Broadly in line with IMGT annotations, most TCR beta V segments showed up in productive rearrangements about 87% or about 30% of the time in an earlier analysis of several hundred of the donors. V-gene and J-gene trimming of TCR beta chains was associated with a missense DCLRE1C variant in a later genetic analysis, and the association was replicated in an independent cohort. Strong co-occurrence of HLA alleles, especially DR and DQ, made assigning TCR associations to individual alleles difficult. Compared with the roughly 710-donor mean, donors in an Asian-associated ancestry cluster had fewer N-insertions in productive TCRs, according to a later genetic analysis. A later analysis reported that several top co-occurrence clusters appeared linked to parvovirus B19, influenza, CMV and Epstein-Barr virus. The cohort was sequenced for TCR beta chains only, and without alpha or paired-chain data the features that could be detected were limited. The study listed 164 TCR beta chains as associated with cytomegalovirus. According to the authors, the approach could potentially be generalized to other disease states and immunological phenotypes. A further reported finding was that TCR beta sequences accurately predicted the HLA-A and HLA-B alleles for most subjects in the first cohort. Correlated functional status among segregating V segments might reflect linkage disequilibrium, but an unknown experimental factor could not be ruled out. Sequencing depth was assumed to be roughly uniform across donors in the presence/absence analyses, though that assumption may not hold. In a later analysis, TCR association rates were found to vary across HLA loci, with the most associated TCRs seen for DRB1 alleles and the fewest for HLA-C alleles. The only immune exposure information available for the cohort was CMV serostatus. While some public TCRs were present in many individuals, most TCR sequences turned up only very rarely across donors. HLA typing was unavailable for some donors at each locus, so association tests used only the typed subset. Three of the identified cytomegalovirus-associated TCR beta chains were confirmed in vitro to be specific for cytomegalovirus antigens. A cluster of highly shared sequence variants was judged likely to represent a technical artifact of the sequencing pipeline. In a later analysis, most CMV-associated TCR beta chains were found to appear HLA-restricted, with HLA associations seemingly driven largely by CMV exposure. At a false discovery rate of 0.05, a later analysis linked some 18,000 TCR beta sequences to specific HLA alleles. In a later analysis, HLA-associated TCR beta chains showed more clonal expansion and lower generation probabilities than non-associated chains that were equally common. Approximately 16 rarely observed V segments, including chromosome 9 orphons, were excluded from the earlier analysis of about 610 of the donors because counts were too low.

The cohort comprised 710 or so healthy bone marrow donors. Cohort members were all nominally healthy when sampled, although unrecorded immune exposures were likely present. The donor tested CMV seronegative and was one of the 352 seronegative cohort members. Each donor provided a peripheral blood sample, and peripheral blood mononuclear cells were used for TCR beta sequencing. Genomic DNA was extracted from the blood cell samples with the Qiagen DNeasy Blood Extraction Kit. Library preparation employed the immunoSEQ multiplex PCR assay. For the multiplex PCR, a mixture combining 60 forward primers for TCR Vbeta segments and 13 reverse primers for TCR Jbeta segments was used. The CDR3 region of rearranged TCR beta genes was amplified from genomic DNA with a multiplex PCR assay. The amplified TCR beta libraries were sequenced on the Illumina HiSeq System as 87-base-pair reads. In the paper's pipeline: A later analysis counted approximately 84 million unique TCR beta chains across the 640 or so repertoires, and 10 million to 11 million of these chains were shared by at least two donors. Raw reads were error-corrected and collapsed into unique sequences by a nearest-neighbor algorithm in which closely related sequences were merged to remove PCR and sequencing errors. To assign V, D and J gene segments, CDR3 sequences were aligned to IMGT reference sequences. Each retained sequence needed at least a six-nucleotide match to both a V gene segment and a J gene segment. Rearrangements were called productive when the CDR3 lacked stop codons and stayed in frame with V and J; all others were non-productive. CDR3 was defined according to IMGT convention as the region running from the second conserved V-encoded cysteine to the conserved J-encoded phenylalanine. The earlier analysis of about 590 of the donors excluded sequences that lacked an unambiguous match to a single V gene segment. An earlier analysis of fewer than 650 of the donors classified V segments as functional when productive rearrangements were above 56.7% and as segregating when the standard deviation between donors was above 5%. A statistical classification framework was developed to diagnose cytomegalovirus status using the catalog of TCR beta chain sequences. In a later analysis, TCR nucleotide sequences were compared against IMGT/GENE-DB human TR gene sequences so that V and J genes could be assigned. The TCRdist pipeline was used in a later analysis to assign CDR3 sequences and most-parsimonious VDJ recombination scenarios. In a later analysis, each TCR beta chain was defined by its CDR3 amino acid sequence together with its V-gene family, and reads without a unique V-gene family were excluded. In a later analysis, 500 to 650 highly shared, low-generation-probability nucleotide sequences were removed to address suspected cross-contamination and a sequencing artifact. In a later analysis, a clonal expansion index for each public chain was calculated from normalized within-repertoire ranks of inferred template counts. In a later analysis, generation probabilities were computed with a VDJ recombination model fitted to out-of-frame rearrangements, and the resulting probabilities were checked against IGoR. In a later analysis, TCR-TCR, TCR-HLA and TCR-CMV co-occurrence was scored with hypergeometric tests, and a repertoire-size bias correction was applied to TCR pairs. False discovery rates were estimated in a later analysis by permuting HLA or CMV assignments 20 times. In a later analysis, co-occurring TCRs were grouped using DBSCAN, and TCRdist sequence similarity was added for clustering within HLA-allele-positive subsets. Co-occurrence clustering excluded repertoires with fewer than 30,000 or more than 120,000 public chains, plus five with anomalous nucleotide sharing. Here the immuneACCESS table is served through TCRdb, limited to in-frame sequences with V and J called. Missing clones are a known gap in these copies; in checked studies unresolved V genes cover under half, and the rest lacks a known reason. That table gives V, J and clone size, and the DNA gave D and trimming. This sample holds approximately 130,000 clones; 80% to 90% were observed only once. The ten top clones hold under 6.5% of the sample.

As concerns this clone: Its target antigen remains unknown. No qualities accompany the bases; no much larger clone lies one base away.

This TCR derives from a woman in her thirties in good health and CMV-seronegative. Sequenced: PBMCs.

This receptor carries the CDR3 CASSPGLFPTDTQYF. The DNA sequence follows: TGTGCCAGCAGCCCGGGACTGTTCCCCACAGATACGCAGTATTTT. The rearranged chain carries TRBV14 and TRBJ2-3; TRBD2 might be the D gene, on 6 matching bases. Based on the germline V gene, the CDR1 and CDR2 sequences are SGHDN and FVKESK. The junction shows trimming of 4 bases on V and 2 bases on J, plus 13 bases between the germline ends. The CDR3 contains 15 residues, cysteine and phenylalanine counted. Of the read, only the CDR3 DNA is kept; its 45 bases are in frame from base 1.